A single T cell receptor (beta chain) is shown here with its context. Starting material of about 450 ng total RNA yielded TCR beta cDNA via a constant-region primer. Three rounds of nested multiplex PCR with slightly modified ARM-PCR produced TCR beta libraries. TCRdb re-called the multiplex PCR reads with MiXCR, one entry per CDR3 protein. The table has a few hundred thousand distinct CDR3 sequences, about 50% seen once. These data are taken from a study of tumor-infiltrating lymphocytes in primary liver carcinoma. Unsorted whole blood supplied the blood RNA, and germline DNA was isolated too. Patients were treatment-naive with chronic HBV infection. This TCR was recovered from a woman aged 30 to 39 with primary liver carcinoma and hepatitis B virus infection. The sequenced sample consisted of peripheral blood.

DNA of the CDR3: TGTGCCAGCAGTGAAGACAGGGGGCTTTACCATGGCTACACCTTC. Its translation: CASSEDRGLYHGYTF. The chain recombines TRBV6-6 with TRBJ1-2; 10 nucleotides align to TRBD1. CDR1 and CDR2 (germline): MNHNY, SVGAGI (reference sequence). This CDR3 spans 15 amino acids. V dropped 5 bases and J dropped 6; count of bases not matched to a gene: 9.